The 30 T cell receptor beta chains below all came from one sample that was sequenced in a study of blood T cell repertoires in COVID-19. Using immunoSEQ multiplex PCR, the repertoire was profiled, and TCRdb retains in-frame clones only, with some absent. The data show more than 80,000 clones, with roughly 88% seen just once and 6.5% to 8.5% held by the top ten. Input material: peripheral blood. The receptors originated from a young man with COVID-19, enrolled during active disease.

The rearrangement uses TRBV19 and TRBJ1-3; D not resolved. The CDR3 is 16 residues long. Per the germline V gene, CDR1 is LNHDA and CDR2 is SQIVND (reference sequence). The V and J ends lost 2 bases and 4 bases respectively, with 15 bases between them. The CDR3 here is CASSIPQSRAGNTIYF. The CDR3 nucleotides are TGTGCCAGTAGTATACCCCAGTCCCGTGCCGGAAACACCATATATTTT.

This clone was picked up one time. The chain joins TRBV27 to TRBJ2-7; 12 bases align to TRBD2. With 3 bases clipped from V and 4 bases from J, the junction kept 7 bases outside the gene matches. Germline V CDR1 and CDR2: MNHEY, SMNVEV (reference sequence). The CDR3 is 16 amino acids. CDR3 protein: CASSFTGLAGLYEQYF. In DNA form, the CDR3 reads TGTGCCAGCAGTTTTACGGGACTAGCGGGTCTTTACGAGCAGTACTTC.

The chain joins TRBV7-9 to TRBJ1-2; possible D gene TRBD1, 6 bases. Germline assignment: CDR1 SEHNR and CDR2 FQNEAQ (reference sequence). The CDR3 is 14 residues long. Trimming left V 2 bases short and J 7 bases short, with 14 bases between. In DNA, the CDR3 is TGTGCCAGCAGCTTACTCAGGGGCAGAGGTGGCTACACCTTC. It specifies CASSLLRGRGGYTF.

This chain connects TRBV7-9 to TRBJ1-1, with 10 bases aligning to TRBD1. Germline V gene lookup returns CDR1 SEHNR and CDR2 FQNEAQ (reference sequence). V dropped 4 bases and J dropped 10; count of bases not matched to a gene: 9. The CDR3 loop spans 14 amino acids. Here the CDR3 reads CASSSRTGGWAAFF. Here the CDR3 DNA reads TGTGCCAGCAGCTCCCGGACAGGGGGTTGGGCAGCTTTCTTT.

The V call is TRBV5-6, the J call TRBJ1-3; D remains unclear. Germline CDR1 reads SGHDT; CDR2 reads YYEEEE. The CDR3 consists of 14 residues. Between the trimmed V and J ends, which lost 0 bases and 0 bases, there was a span of 4 bases. The CDR3 DNA reads TGTGCCAGCAGCTTGGGCGGCTCTGGAAACACCATATATTTT. This encodes CASSLGGSGNTIYF.

The chain combines TRBV28 with TRBJ1-2, with D possibly matching TRBD1 (5 bases). Trimming removed 6 bases at V and 1 base at J, with 18 bases between. Germline CDR1 and CDR2: MDHEN and SYDVKM. This CDR3 is 16 amino acids long. In DNA, the CDR3 is TGTGCCAGCAGGCGAGGGACTCTTAGGGGTAACTATGGCTACACCTTC. Translated: CASRRGTLRGNYGYTF.

J is TRBJ2-7 and V is TRBV19; D may be TRBD2 (6 bases). V dropped 0 bases and J dropped 0 bases, with 15 bases sitting between them. Germline CDR1 LNHDA, CDR2 SQIVND (reference sequence). The CDR3 spans 17 residues. CDR3 residues: CASSIDGRVGSSYEQYF. DNA of the CDR3: TGTGCCAGTAGTATAGATGGTCGGGTCGGGAGCTCCTACGAGCAGTACTTC.

V is TRBV27 and J is TRBJ2-7; D may be TRBD1 (6 bases). Germline V gives CDR1 MNHEY, CDR2 SMNVEV (reference sequence). This CDR3 has 13 amino acids. V gave up 6 bases and J gave up 1 base, with 10 bases separating them. The CDR3 DNA is TGTGCCAGCAGCCCGGACAGTTCCTACGAGCAGTACTTC. This sequence encodes CASSPDSSYEQYF.

The chain carries TRBV28 and TRBJ1-6; D remains unclear. Germline V gene lookup returns CDR1 MDHEN and CDR2 SYDVKM. Trimming removed 3 bases from V and 0 bases from J, with 9 bases in between. CDR3 size: 16 residues. As DNA, the CDR3 is TGTGCCAGCAGTTTTCTTGGGAGCTCCTATAATTCACCCCTCCACTTT. Translated, it gives CASSFLGSSYNSPLHF.

This clone was picked up one time. The chain carries TRBV24-1 and TRBJ2-5; a weak D match, TRBD1 (7 bases). The CDR3 has 14 amino acids. Germline assignment: CDR1 KGHDR and CDR2 SFDVKD. Between the trimmed V and J ends, which lost 7 bases and 3 bases, there was a span of 14 bases. The CDR3 reads CATSGGTAKETQYF. The DNA for the CDR3 is TGTGCCACCAGCGGCGGGACAGCTAAAGAGACCCAGTACTTC.

The rearrangement links TRBV10-3 to TRBJ2-3; TRBD2 agrees at 9 bases. CDR1 is ENHRY, CDR2 SYGVKD, per germline. The V and J ends lost 4 bases and 4 bases, in that order; junction bases with no gene match: 3. CDR3 length equals 14 residues. The CDR3 sequence: CAISGVAGADTQYF. CDR3 sequence (DNA): TGTGCCATCAGTGGGGTAGCGGGAGCAGATACGCAGTATTTT.

J is TRBJ2-2 and V is TRBV7-9, with TRBD2 identical over 13 bases. Losses at the gene ends were 6 bases for V and 5 bases for J; bases not matched to a gene: 3. Germline V lookup: CDR1 SEHNR, CDR2 FQNEAQ (reference sequence). The CDR3 is 15 amino acids. The CDR3 DNA sequence: TGTGCCAGCAGGGCGGGACTAGCGGGAACCGGGGAGCTGTTTTTT. Its translation: CASRAGLAGTGELFF.

J is TRBJ2-7 and V is TRBV30; D not certain. The germline CDR1 and CDR2 sequences are GTSNPN and SVGIG (reference sequence). The CDR3 contains 12 residues. Trimming took 0 bases from V and 1 from J, leaving 4 bases between them. The CDR3 loop reads CAWSVSSYEQYF. The CDR3 coding sequence is TGTGCCTGGAGTGTATCTTCCTACGAGCAGTACTTC.

This chain links TRBV15 with TRBJ2-3; a possible D gene is TRBD2 (6 bases). The CDR3 has 13 residues. The ends were cut back, 6 bases at V and 2 bases at J, with 9 bases in the middle. Germline CDR1 reads LNHNV; CDR2 reads YYDKDF (reference sequence). CDR3 sequence: CATRTGLTDTQYF. The CDR3 DNA is TGTGCCACCAGGACGGGACTCACAGATACGCAGTATTTT.

Only one count was recorded for this clone. The chain uses TRBV7-9 and TRBJ1-2; TRBD1 aligns across 8 bases. The CDR3 runs to 15 residues. Germline CDR1 and CDR2: SEHNR and FQNEAQ (reference sequence). V was clipped by 1 base and J by 2 bases; unmatched bases: 3. The CDR3 loop is CASSLGTGWNYGYTF. CDR3 sequence (DNA): TGTGCCAGCAGCTTAGGGACAGGGTGGAACTATGGCTACACCTTC.

The gene calls are TRBV19 and TRBJ2-2, with a tentative D call TRBD1 (5 bases). Trimming stripped 2 bases from V and 4 bases from J, with 11 bases between. The CDR3 extends over 15 amino acids. CDR1 is LNHDA, CDR2 SQIVND, per germline (reference sequence). CDR3 coding DNA: TGTGCCAGTAGTATAATAAGCGACAGCACCGGGGAGCTGTTTTTT. Translated: CASSIISDSTGELFF.

V is TRBV18 and J is TRBJ2-7; 9 nucleotides match TRBD1. Germline lookup yields CDR1 KGHSH and CDR2 LQKENI. CDR3 length: 15 residues. J gave up 3 bases and V 3 bases, and 6 bases lay outside the gene matches. CDR3 amino acids: CASSPTGTGIYEQYF. CDR3 sequence (DNA): TGTGCCAGCTCACCCACTGGGACAGGGATCTACGAGCAGTACTTC.

The chain combines TRBV28 with TRBJ1-2; 7 nucleotides align to TRBD1. Germline loops: CDR1 MDHEN, CDR2 SYDVKM. The length of the CDR3 is 15 residues. V was pared by 1 base and J by 5 bases, with 7 bases of the junction left unmatched. The CDR3 DNA reads TGTGCCAGCAGTTTATATGAGGGGGCTGGGTATGGCTACACCTTC. The encoded protein is CASSLYEGAGYGYTF.

V usage is TRBV2 and J usage is TRBJ1-2, with D maybe TRBD1 (6 bases). Trimming cost V 1 base and J 6 bases, with 9 bases left between them. The CDR3 consists of 13 residues. From germline, CDR1 is SNHLY and CDR2 FYNNEI. The CDR3 nucleotides read TGTGCCAGCAGTGAAGAGGGGGTACATGGCTACACCTTC. Its protein product is CASSEEGVHGYTF.

V and J are TRBV4-2 and TRBJ2-1, with unresolved D. Germline CDR1 LGHNA, CDR2 YNFKEQ. CDR3 size: 14 residues. V lost 3 bases and J lost 7, with 13 bases in between. The chain's CDR3 is CASSQATVMNEQFF. DNA of the CDR3: TGTGCCAGCAGCCAGGCCACAGTTATGAATGAGCAGTTCTTC.

This sequence joins TRBV6-5 and TRBJ2-7; tentatively, D is TRBD2 (7 bases). Germline V CDR1 and CDR2: MNHEY, SVGAGI. The CDR3 sequence is 13 residues long. V dropped 6 bases and J dropped 3 bases, with 12 bases sitting between them. The CDR3 sequence is CASRGGVIYEQYF. The CDR3 DNA reads as TGTGCCAGCAGAGGGGGGGTGATCTACGAGCAGTACTTC.

Here the CDR3 DNA reads TGTGCCAGCAGTTTAGGACTAGCGGATGCCGAGCAGTACTTC. Its protein is CASSLGLADAEQYF. V is TRBV27 and J is TRBJ2-7; 10 nucleotides align to TRBD2. This CDR3 has 14 residues. Trimming cost V 2 bases and J 6 bases; bases outside gene matches: 4. CDR1 is MNHEY and CDR2 is SMNVEV in the germline V gene (reference sequence).

The CDR3 loop reads CASSETYSNYGYTF. The CDR3 nucleotides read TGTGCCAGCAGTGAAACCTACTCTAACTATGGCTACACCTTC. This chain connects TRBV25-1 to TRBJ1-2; D not certain. The CDR3 spans 14 residues. CDR1 is MGHDK and CDR2 is SYGVNS in the germline V gene. V was trimmed by 2 bases and J by 0 bases, leaving 7 bases between them.

This rearrangement joins TRBV5-6 to TRBJ1-1; 8 nucleotides agree with TRBD1. The germline gives CDR1 SGHDT, CDR2 YYEEEE. CDR3 length: 14 residues. J was trimmed by 4 bases and V by 0 bases; bases with no gene match: 2. The CDR3 is CASSLGTGSTEAFF. The CDR3 DNA is TGTGCCAGCAGCTTGGGGACAGGGTCCACTGAAGCTTTCTTT.

J is TRBJ2-7 and V is TRBV10-3; the match to TRBD1 covers 7 bases. Germline V CDR1 and CDR2: ENHRY, SYGVKD. The V gene end was trimmed by 2 bases and the J gene end by 3 bases; junction bases not matched to a gene: 4. The CDR3 sequence is 14 residues long. CDR3 sequence (DNA): TGTGCCATCAGTGAGGACAGGGTTGTCTACGAGCAGTACTTC. As protein: CAISEDRVVYEQYF.

This clone showed up just a few times. The genes are TRBV7-2 and TRBJ2-5, with D perhaps matching TRBD2 (7 bases). Between the trimmed V and J ends, which lost 4 bases and 2 bases, there was a span of 14 bases. Germline V gives CDR1 SGHTA, CDR2 FQGNSA. This CDR3 has 15 amino acids. The DNA for the CDR3 is TGTGCCAGCAGCTCACAGGGAGGGGGGCAAGAGACCCAGTACTTC. Translation: CASSSQGGGQETQYF.

The rearrangement uses TRBV6-2 or TRBV6-3 and TRBJ2-3; D may be TRBD1 (5 bases). Between the trimmed V and J ends, which lost 0 bases and 3 bases, there was a span of 10 bases. CDR1 is MNHEY, CDR2 SVGEGT, per germline. The CDR3 is 15 residues long. The CDR3 sequence is CASSYSRDGTDTQYF. Written as DNA, the CDR3 is TGTGCCAGCAGTTACTCCAGGGATGGGACAGATACGCAGTATTTT.

This clone has just one count. The chain links TRBV9 to TRBJ2-2; D gene unclear. The CDR3 loop spans 16 amino acids. In germline, CDR1 is SGDLS, CDR2 YYNGEE. V gave up 4 bases and J gave up 0 bases, with 13 bases separating them. CDR3 protein: CASSLSANANTGELFF. The CDR3 nucleotides are TGTGCCAGCAGCCTGAGTGCCAACGCGAACACCGGGGAGCTGTTTTTT.

The V gene is TRBV4-1, the J gene TRBJ2-7; 13 bases are a match to TRBD2. The trim removed 4 bases at V and 4 bases at J, leaving 4 bases unmatched. This CDR3 has 15 residues. Germline V gene data show CDR1 as MGHRA and CDR2 as YSYEKL. The CDR3 is CASSLETSGRYEQYF. In nucleotides, the CDR3 is TGCGCCAGCAGCCTCGAGACTAGCGGGAGGTACGAGCAGTACTTC.

The chain employs TRBV30 and TRBJ2-4, with a tentative D call TRBD2 (6 bases). Germline V gene lookup returns CDR1 GTSNPN and CDR2 SVGIG (reference sequence). The CDR3 consists of 13 residues. Trimming removed 1 base at V and 8 bases at J, with 12 bases between. The CDR3 is CAWSGQTGDIQYF. The CDR3 nucleotides read TGTGCCTGGAGTGGGCAAACGGGGGACATTCAGTACTTC.